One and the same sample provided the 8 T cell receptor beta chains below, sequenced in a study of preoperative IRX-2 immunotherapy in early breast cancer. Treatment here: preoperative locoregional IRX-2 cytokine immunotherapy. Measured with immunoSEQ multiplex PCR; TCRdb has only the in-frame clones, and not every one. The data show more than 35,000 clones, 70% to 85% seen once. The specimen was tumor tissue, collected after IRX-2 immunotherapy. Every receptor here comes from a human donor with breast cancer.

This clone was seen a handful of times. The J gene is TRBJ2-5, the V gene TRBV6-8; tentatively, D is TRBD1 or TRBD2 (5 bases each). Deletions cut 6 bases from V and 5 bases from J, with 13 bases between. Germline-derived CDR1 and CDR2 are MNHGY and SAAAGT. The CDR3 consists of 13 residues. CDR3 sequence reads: CASRSSWGETQYF. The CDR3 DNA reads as TGTGCCAGCAGATCTTCCTGGGGGGAGACCCAGTACTTC.

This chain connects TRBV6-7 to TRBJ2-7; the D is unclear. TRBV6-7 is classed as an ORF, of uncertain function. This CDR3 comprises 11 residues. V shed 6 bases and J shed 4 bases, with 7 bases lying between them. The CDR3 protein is CASSRNYEQYF. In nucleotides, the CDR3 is TGTGCCAGCAGCCGAAATTACGAGCAGTACTTC.

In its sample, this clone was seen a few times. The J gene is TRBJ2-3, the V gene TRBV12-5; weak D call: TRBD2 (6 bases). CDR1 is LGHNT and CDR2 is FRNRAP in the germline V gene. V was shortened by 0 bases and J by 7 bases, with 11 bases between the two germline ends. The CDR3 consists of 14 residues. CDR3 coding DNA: TGTGCTAGTGGTTTGGTGGAGGGAGGCAATACGCAGTATTTT. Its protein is CASGLVEGGNTQYF.

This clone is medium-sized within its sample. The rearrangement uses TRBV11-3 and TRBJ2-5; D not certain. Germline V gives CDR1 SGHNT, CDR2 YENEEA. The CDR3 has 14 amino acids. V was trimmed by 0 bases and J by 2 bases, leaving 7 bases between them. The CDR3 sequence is CASSLDGRQETQYF. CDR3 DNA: TGTGCCAGCAGCTTAGACGGTAGACAAGAGACCCAGTACTTC.

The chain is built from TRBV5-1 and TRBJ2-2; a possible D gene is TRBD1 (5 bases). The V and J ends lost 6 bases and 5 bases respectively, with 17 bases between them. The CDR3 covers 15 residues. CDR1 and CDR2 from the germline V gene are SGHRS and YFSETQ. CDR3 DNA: TGCGCCAGCACAAACCGTGATGGGGCTACCGGGGAGCTGTTTTTT. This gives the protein CASTNRDGATGELFF.

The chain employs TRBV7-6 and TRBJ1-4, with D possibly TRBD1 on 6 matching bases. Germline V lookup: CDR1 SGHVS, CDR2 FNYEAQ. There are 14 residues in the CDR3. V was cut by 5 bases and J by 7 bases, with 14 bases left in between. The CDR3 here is CASSEGQYVEKLFF. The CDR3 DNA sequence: TGTGCCAGCAGCGAAGGACAGTATGTTGAAAAACTGTTTTTT. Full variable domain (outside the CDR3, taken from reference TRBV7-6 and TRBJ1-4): GAGVSQSPRYKVTKRGQDVALRCDPISGHVSLYWYRQALGQGPEFLTYFNYEAQQDKSGLPNDRFSAERPEGSISTLTIQRTEQRDSAMYRCASSEGQYVEKLFFGSGTQLSVL.

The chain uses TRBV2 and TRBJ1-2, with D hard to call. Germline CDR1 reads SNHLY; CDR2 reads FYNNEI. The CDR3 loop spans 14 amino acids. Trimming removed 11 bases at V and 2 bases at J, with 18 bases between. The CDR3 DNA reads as TGTGCCCGCGAGCCTCCAGGTACCAACTATGGCTACACCTTC. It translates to CAREPPGTNYGYTF.

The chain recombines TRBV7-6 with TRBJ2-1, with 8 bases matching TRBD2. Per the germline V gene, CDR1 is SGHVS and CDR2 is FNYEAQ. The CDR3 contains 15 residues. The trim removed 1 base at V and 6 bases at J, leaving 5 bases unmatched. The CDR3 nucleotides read TGTGCCAGCAGCTTAGGTCCGGGAGGGGGCAATGAGCAGTTCTTC. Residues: CASSLGPGGGNEQFF.